This TCR beta chain was obtained from a study of cytomegalovirus exposure and HLA in healthy donors. Amplification used 60 Vbeta primers and 13 Jbeta primers. Produced via immunoSEQ multiplex PCR; TCRdb's table is partial and in-frame only. The data contain some 110,000 clones, approximately 76% of them singletons. What was sequenced was PBMCs. The source is a man aged 50-59 years in good health and CMV-seropositive.

The CDR3, as DNA: TGTGCCAGCAGCCCTTATGGCTACACCTTC. This sequence encodes CASSPYGYTF. The chain couples TRBV6-6 to TRBJ1-2; D is undetermined. Trimming shortened V by 6 bases and J by 5 bases, and 4 bases separated the two germline ends. CDR3 length: 10 residues. Germline CDR1 reads MNHNY; CDR2 reads SVGAGI (reference sequence).